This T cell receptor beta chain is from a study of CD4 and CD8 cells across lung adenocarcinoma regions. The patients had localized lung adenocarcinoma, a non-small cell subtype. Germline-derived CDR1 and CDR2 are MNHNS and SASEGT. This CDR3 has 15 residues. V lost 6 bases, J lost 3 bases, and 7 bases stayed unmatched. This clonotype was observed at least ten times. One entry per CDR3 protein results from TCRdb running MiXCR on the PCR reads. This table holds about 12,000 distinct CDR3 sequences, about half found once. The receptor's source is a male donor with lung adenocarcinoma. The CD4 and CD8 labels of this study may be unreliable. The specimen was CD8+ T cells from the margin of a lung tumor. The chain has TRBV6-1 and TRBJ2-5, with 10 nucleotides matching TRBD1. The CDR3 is CASRRMTGGEETQYF. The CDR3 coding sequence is TGTGCCAGCAGACGGATGACAGGGGGCGAAGAGACCCAGTACTTC.